This TCR beta chain derives from a study of cytomegalovirus exposure and HLA in healthy donors. Trimming removed 7 bases from V and 6 bases from J, with 22 bases in between. The CDR3 loop spans 15 amino acids. The germline CDR1 and CDR2 sequences are MDHEN and SYDVKM. Study results and limitations: In a later analysis, at a false discovery rate of 0.05, 16,951 TCR beta sequences were associated with HLA alleles. The authors excluded some V segments, including TRBV6-2 and TRBV6-3, as indistinguishable.

13 Jbeta primers and 60 Vbeta primers were used for the PCR. Sequenced by immunoSEQ multiplex PCR; TCRdb stores in-frame clones only, minus some. This sample carries approximately 160,000 clones, 80% to 90% of them seen once, and the ten largest clones take 0.7% to 0.95%. As to this clone: Its target is unknown.

The sequenced sample was PBMCs. The chain employs TRBV28 and TRBJ2-7; weak D call: TRBD1 (6 bases). The origin of this receptor is a woman aged 18-29 years in good health and CMV-seronegative. The CDR3 coding sequence is TGTGCCAGCATTTCCCCAAGGGACCAGGGGAGCGAGCAGTACTTC. Translation: CASISPRDQGSEQYF.